This TCR beta chain comes out of a study of blood T cells in healthy people across ages. A second about 6 to 11 cycle PCR used barcoded and J-beta primers. Sequencing yielded, for each sample, at least 3 million paired-end reads carrying CDR3. From the 5' RACE reads, TCRdb called clonotypes with MiXCR, one entry per CDR3 protein. The table shows 730,000 or so distinct CDR3 sequences, with 43% occurring only once. As for this clonotype: Relative to the germline gene, one junction end is altered; a read error may explain this.

The germline CDR1 and CDR2 sequences are SGHTA and FQGTGA. This CDR3 spans 14 amino acids. The V call is TRBV7-3, the J call TRBJ2-3; tentatively, D is TRBD1 or TRBD2 (5 bases each). This TCR came from a woman between 55 and 75 years old in good health. The material sequenced was blood. CDR3 bases: TGTGCCGGCAGCCGGGACCTCCACACAGATACGCAGTATTTT. It translates to CAGSRDLHTDTQYF.